The clone carrying this T cell receptor (beta chain) was counted a single time. Its antigen is as yet unknown. Only Caucasian adults living in Nashville, Tennessee served as donors. In the CD4+ fraction, cells were divided into CD45RA+ naive and CD45RA-negative memory subsets. Germline CDR1 is MNHNS and CDR2 is SASEGT. V shed 3 bases, J shed 6 bases, and the junction held 9 bases outside the gene matches. The CDR3 is 15 amino acids. The sample belongs to a study of shared clonotypes between healthy human individuals. Overall study findings and caveats: It was anticipated that sequencing depth would influence how many clonotypes donors shared.

Per the study methods: ImmunoSEQ gave junction-only sequences without quality scores, so filtering differed. The protocol was immunoSEQ multiplex PCR, while the TCRdb copy is restricted to in-frame clones and leaves out a portion. V and J calls and clone size are copied from that table; D and trimming were computed from the DNA. The sample holds under 2.5 million clones, around 93% seen once. The sequencing input was naive CD4+ T cells from PBMCs. Subset of the sample: CD45RA+ positively selected. The origin of this receptor is a man aged 18 to 35 in good health. Some clones in this sample may be carry-over from other donors' samples. The chain couples TRBV6-1 to TRBJ1-1, with 8 nucleotides matching TRBD1. CDR3 sequence (DNA): TGTGCCAGCAGTGACACAACAGGGGGTGGACCTGAAGCTTTCTTT. Protein product: CASSDTTGGGPEAFF.